This T cell receptor beta chain was identified during a study of Tregs in tolerant kidney transplant recipients. Looking at the study overall: Related graft donors supplied nonmyeloablative bone marrow transplants, and mixed chimerism was transient.

V trimming: 6 bases; J trimming: 0 bases; junction bases outside the gene matches: 11. This CDR3 contains 17 residues. Germline-derived CDR1 and CDR2 are LNHDA and SQIVND (reference sequence). CD4+CD25+CD127- Tregs, CD4+CD25- non-Tregs, CD4 and CD8 cells were sorted. This clone was counted only a few times. TCRdb's table, derived via immunoSEQ multiplex PCR, lists solely in-frame clones and lacks some. The top ten clones hold approximately 0.35% of a sample with 95,000 to 120,000 clones, 90% of them seen once. The sample was CD4+ T cells from blood, taken before the transplant. The TCR originated in a human donor who received a combined kidney and bone marrow transplant. V gene TRBV19 combines with J gene TRBJ1-1, with TRBD1 matching 9 bases. CDR3 nucleotides: TGTGCCAGTAGGCAGGACAGGGGCCGGGGACTGAACACTGAAGCTTTCTTT. Its translation is CASRQDRGRGLNTEAFF.